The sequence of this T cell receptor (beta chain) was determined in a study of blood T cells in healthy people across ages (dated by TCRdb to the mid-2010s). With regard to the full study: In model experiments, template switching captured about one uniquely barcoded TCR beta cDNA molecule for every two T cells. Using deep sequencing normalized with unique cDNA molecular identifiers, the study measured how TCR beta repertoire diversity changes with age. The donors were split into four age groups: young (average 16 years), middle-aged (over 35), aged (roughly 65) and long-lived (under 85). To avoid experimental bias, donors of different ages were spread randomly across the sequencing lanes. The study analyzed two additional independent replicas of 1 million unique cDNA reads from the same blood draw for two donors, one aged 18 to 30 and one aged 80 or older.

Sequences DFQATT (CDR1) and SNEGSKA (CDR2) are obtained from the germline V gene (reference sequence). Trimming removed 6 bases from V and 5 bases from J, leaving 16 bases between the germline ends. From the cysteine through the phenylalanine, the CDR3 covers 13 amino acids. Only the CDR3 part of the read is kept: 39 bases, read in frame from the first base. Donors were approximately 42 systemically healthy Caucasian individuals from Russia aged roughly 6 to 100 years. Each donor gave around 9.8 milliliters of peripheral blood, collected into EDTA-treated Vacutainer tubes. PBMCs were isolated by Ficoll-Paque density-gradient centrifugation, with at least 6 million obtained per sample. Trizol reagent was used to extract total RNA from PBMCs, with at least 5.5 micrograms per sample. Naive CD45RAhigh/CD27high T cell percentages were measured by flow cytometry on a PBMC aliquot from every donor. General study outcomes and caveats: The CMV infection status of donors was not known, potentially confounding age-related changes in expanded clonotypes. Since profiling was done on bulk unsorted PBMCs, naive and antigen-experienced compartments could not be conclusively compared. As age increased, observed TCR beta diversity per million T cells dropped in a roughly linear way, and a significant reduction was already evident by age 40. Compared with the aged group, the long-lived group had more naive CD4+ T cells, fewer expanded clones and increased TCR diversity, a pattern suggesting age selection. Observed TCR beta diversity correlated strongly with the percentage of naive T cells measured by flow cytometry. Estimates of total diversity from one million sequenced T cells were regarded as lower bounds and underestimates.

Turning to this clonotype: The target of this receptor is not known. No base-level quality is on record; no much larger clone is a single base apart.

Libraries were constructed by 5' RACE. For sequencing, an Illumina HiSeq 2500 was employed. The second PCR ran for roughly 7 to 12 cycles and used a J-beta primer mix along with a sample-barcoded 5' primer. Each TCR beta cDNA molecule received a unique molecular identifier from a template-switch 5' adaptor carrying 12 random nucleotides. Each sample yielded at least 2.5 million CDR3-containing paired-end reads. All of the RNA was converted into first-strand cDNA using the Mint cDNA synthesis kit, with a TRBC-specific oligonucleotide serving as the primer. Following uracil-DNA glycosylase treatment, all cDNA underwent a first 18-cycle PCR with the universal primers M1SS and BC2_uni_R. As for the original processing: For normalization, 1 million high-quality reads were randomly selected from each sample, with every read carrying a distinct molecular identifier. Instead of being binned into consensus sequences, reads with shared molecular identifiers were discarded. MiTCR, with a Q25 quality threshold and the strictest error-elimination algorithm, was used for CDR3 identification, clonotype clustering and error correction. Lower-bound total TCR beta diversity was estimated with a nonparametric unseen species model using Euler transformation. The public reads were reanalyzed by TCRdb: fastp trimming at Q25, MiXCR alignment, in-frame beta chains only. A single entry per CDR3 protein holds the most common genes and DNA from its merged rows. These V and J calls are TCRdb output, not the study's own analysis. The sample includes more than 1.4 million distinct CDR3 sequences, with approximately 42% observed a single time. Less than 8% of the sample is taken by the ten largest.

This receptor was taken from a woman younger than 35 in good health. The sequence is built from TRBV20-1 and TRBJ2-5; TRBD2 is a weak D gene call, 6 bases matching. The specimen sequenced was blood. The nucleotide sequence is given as TGCAGTGCGGGAGGACCTCCCGGGGAGACCCAGTACTTC. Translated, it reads CSAGGPPGETQYF.